The next 16 T cell receptor beta chains were all read from a single sample in a study of blood T cell repertoires in COVID-19. Here immunoSEQ multiplex PCR was the method, and the copy in TCRdb shows in-frame clones only, minus some. The sample shows around 250,000 clones, more than 80% of them seen only once. The sequencing input was PBMCs or T cells enriched from blood (not recorded which). Receptor source: a man aged 50 to 59 who had been exposed to COVID-19.

The rearrangement joins TRBV27 to TRBJ1-5; 7 nucleotides line up with TRBD1. The CDR3 has 17 amino acids. CDR1 is MNHEY, CDR2 SMNVEV, per germline (reference sequence). J was trimmed by 0 bases and V by 3 bases; bases with no gene match: 8. DNA for the CDR3: TGTGCCAGCAGTTTCCCGGGACAGACTAATAGCAATCAGCCCCAGCATTTT. Translation: CASSFPGQTNSNQPQHF.

This chain uses TRBV25-1 with TRBJ1-2; tentatively, D is TRBD1 (6 bases). CDR3 length: 12 amino acids. Trimming removed 5 bases from V and 2 bases from J, with 6 bases in between. Germline V gene lookup returns CDR1 MGHDK and CDR2 SYGVNS. CDR3 amino acids: CASSQGNYGYTF. CDR3 sequence (DNA): TGTGCCAGCAGTCAGGGGAACTATGGCTACACCTTC.

This chain joins TRBV5-4 and TRBJ2-3; 9 nucleotides align to TRBD2. Trimming took 9 bases from V and 2 from J; bases not matched to a gene: 7. Germline V CDR1 and CDR2: SGHNT, YYREEE (reference sequence). The CDR3 is 14 amino acids. The chain's CDR3 is CATWGLADTDTQYF. In nucleotides, the CDR3 is TGTGCCACCTGGGGACTAGCAGACACAGATACGCAGTATTTT.

This chain joins TRBV5-1 and TRBJ1-4; D uncertain. Germline V gives CDR1 SGHRS, CDR2 YFSETQ. This CDR3 has 14 amino acids. Between the trimmed V and J ends, which lost 1 base and 8 bases, there was a span of 12 bases. CDR3: CASSLLASGEKLFF. CDR3 DNA sequence: TGCGCCAGCAGCTTGCTGGCCTCGGGGGAAAAACTGTTTTTT. The full variable domain, its missing parts supplied by reference TRBV5-1 and TRBJ1-4, is KAGVTQTPRYLIKTRGQQVTLSCSPISGHRSVSWYQQTPGQGLQFLFEYFSETQRNKGNFPGRFSGRQFSNSRSEMNVSTLELGDSALYLCASSLLASGEKLFFGSGTQLSVL.

J is TRBJ2-2 and V is TRBV27, with D perhaps matching TRBD1 (8 bases). CDR3 size: 15 residues. Looked up from germline, CDR1 is MNHEY and CDR2 is SMNVEV (reference sequence). The ends were cut back, 5 bases at V and 5 bases at J, with 15 bases in the middle. The DNA for the CDR3 is TGTGCCAGCAGTAACGAACAGGGGGGGACCGGGGAGCTGTTTTTT. It codes for CASSNEQGGTGELFF.

The chain combines TRBV18 with TRBJ1-4; 7 nucleotides agree with TRBD1. With V trimmed by 6 bases and J by 0 bases, 7 bases remained unmatched. Germline CDR1 reads KGHSH; CDR2 reads LQKENI. The CDR3 has 16 residues. The CDR3 DNA is TGTGCCAGCTCCCGCGGACAGGAGGCAACTAATGAAAAACTGTTTTTT. It encodes CASSRGQEATNEKLFF.

The chain joins TRBV7-9 to TRBJ1-3; 7 positions agree with TRBD1. The ends lost 4 bases at V and 2 bases at J; junction bases unmatched: 2. Looked up from germline, CDR1 is SEHNR and CDR2 is FQNEAQ (reference sequence). The CDR3 loop spans 14 amino acids. CDR3 in amino acids: CASSSDRAGNTIYF. The CDR3 region has the DNA TGTGCCAGCAGCTCCGACAGGGCTGGAAACACCATATATTTT. The variable domain in full, with the rest retrieved from reference TRBV7-9 and TRBJ1-3, is DTGVSQNPRHKITKRGQNVTFRCDPISEHNRLYWYRQTLGQGPEFLTYFQNEAQLEKSRLLSDRFSAERPKGSFSTLEIQRTEQGDSAMYLCASSSDRAGNTIYFGEGSWLTVV.

This clone has a single count. The chain recombines TRBV2 with TRBJ1-5, with 12 bases lining up with TRBD1. The length of the CDR3 is 17 residues. The germline V gene encodes CDR1 SNHLY and CDR2 FYNNEI. The V and J ends lost 5 bases and 0 bases, in that order; junction bases with no gene match: 5. In DNA, the CDR3 is TGTGCCAGCAGTAAGGGACAGGGGGCAAATAGCAATCAGCCCCAGCATTTT. It encodes CASSKGQGANSNQPQHF. The whole variable domain, remainder taken from reference TRBV2 and TRBJ1-5, is EPEVTQTPSHQVTQMGQEVILRCVPISNHLYFYWYRQILGQKVEFLVSFYNNEISEKSEIFDDQFSVERPDGSNFTLKIRSTKLEDSAMYFCASSKGQGANSNQPQHFGDGTRLSIL.

Only a few counts were recorded for this clone. V gene TRBV12-2 combines with J gene TRBJ1-4. TRBV12-2 is assigned pseudogene status. The CDR3 runs 17 residues. The CDR3 DNA reads as TGTGCAAGTCGCCTAGCGGGATACTCGGCGGGTGGTGAAAAACTGTTTTTT. Translated: CASRLAGYSAGGEKLFF.

This chain's CDR3 is CASSLEGGRAYGYTF. The CDR3 DNA is TGTGCCAGCAGCTTGGAGGGAGGGAGGGCCTATGGCTACACCTTC. V is TRBV5-8 and J is TRBJ1-2; D remains unclear. Trimming pared 0 bases from V and 4 bases from J, leaving 13 bases between. Germline V gives CDR1 SGHTS, CDR2 YDEGEE. The CDR3 contains 15 residues.

The CDR3 coding sequence is TGTGCCAGCAGTTTTTCGGTAGGACAGGGGAGCTTATCGAGAGGGGCCAACGTCCTGACTTTC. Amino acid sequence: CASSFSVGQGSLSRGANVLTF. The chain couples TRBV28 to TRBJ2-6; 9 bases are a match to TRBD1. The CDR3 has 21 residues. Germline trimming cut 3 bases from V and 4 bases from J; bases unmatched to any gene: 19. Germline loops: CDR1 MDHEN, CDR2 SYDVKM.

The chain couples TRBV7-8 to TRBJ1-2; D is undetermined. Between the trimmed V and J ends, which lost 5 bases and 6 bases, there was a span of 13 bases. The CDR3 runs to 13 residues. CDR1 is SGHVS and CDR2 is FQNEAQ in the germline V gene. CDR3 bases: TGTGCCAGCAGCCCCCAACAATCCCATGGCTACACCTTC. As protein: CASSPQQSHGYTF.

This clone came up once. V usage is TRBV11-1 and J usage is TRBJ2-1; TRBD1 aligns across 7 bases. Per germline, CDR1 SGHAT and CDR2 FQDESV (reference sequence). Trimming removed 5 bases from V and 4 bases from J; junction bases left unmatched: 5. This CDR3 is built from 14 residues. CDR3 sequence (DNA): TGTGCCAGCAGCCCGCGGACAGGATACAATGAGCAGTTCTTC. This sequence encodes CASSPRTGYNEQFF.

The chain has TRBV5-4 and TRBJ2-3, with a tentative D call TRBD2 (6 bases). The germline CDR1 and CDR2 sequences are SGHNT and YYREEE (reference sequence). The CDR3 contains 15 residues. Trimming left V 1 base short and J 2 bases short, with 11 bases between. The chain's CDR3 is CASSLTGLYTDTQYF. The CDR3 nucleotides are TGTGCCAGCAGCTTGACGGGACTTTACACAGATACGCAGTATTTT. The entire variable domain, with the rest obtained from reference TRBV5-4 and TRBJ2-3, is as follows: ETGVTQSPTHLIKTRGQQVTLRCSSQSGHNTVSWYQQALGQGPQFIFQYYREEENGRGNFPPRFSGLQFPNYSSELNVNALELDDSALYLCASSLTGLYTDTQYFGPGTRLTVL.

The chain couples TRBV9 to TRBJ1-1, with D unclear. This CDR3 is built from 14 residues. The V end lost 4 bases, the J end lost 1 base, and 11 bases lay between the germline ends. The germline CDR1 and CDR2 sequences are SGDLS and YYNGEE. The CDR3 spells CASSLGRRNTEAFF. The CDR3 coding sequence is TGTGCCAGCAGCCTTGGGAGGAGGAACACTGAAGCTTTCTTT.

V gene TRBV7-3 combines with J gene TRBJ2-1, with 8 bases fitting TRBD2. The CDR3 extends over 16 amino acids. The trim removed 6 bases at V and 9 bases at J, leaving 16 bases unmatched. The germline V gene has CDR1 SGHTA and CDR2 FQGTGA. The CDR3 DNA follows: TGTGCCAGCAGTCCTAACGTGGGACTAGTTTTTGGTGAGCAGTTCTTC. Amino acid sequence: CASSPNVGLVFGEQFF.